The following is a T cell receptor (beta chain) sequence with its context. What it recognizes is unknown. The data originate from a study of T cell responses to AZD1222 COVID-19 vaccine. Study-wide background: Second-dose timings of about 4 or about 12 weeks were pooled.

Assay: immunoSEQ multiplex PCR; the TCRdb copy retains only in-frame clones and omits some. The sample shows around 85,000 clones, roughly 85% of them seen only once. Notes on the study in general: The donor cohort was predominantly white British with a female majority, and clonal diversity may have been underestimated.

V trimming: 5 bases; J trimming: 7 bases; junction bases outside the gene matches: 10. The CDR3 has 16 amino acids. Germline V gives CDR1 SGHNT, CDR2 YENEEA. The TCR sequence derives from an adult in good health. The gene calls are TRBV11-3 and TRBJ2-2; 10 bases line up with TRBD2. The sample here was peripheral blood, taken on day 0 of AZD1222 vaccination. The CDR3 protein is CASSLDSGRIFGELFF. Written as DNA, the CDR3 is TGTGCCAGCAGCCTGGATAGCGGGAGGATCTTCGGGGAGCTGTTTTTT. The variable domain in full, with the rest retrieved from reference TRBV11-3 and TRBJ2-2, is EAGVVQSPRYKIIEKKQPVAFWCNPISGHNTLYWYLQNLGQGPELLIRYENEEAVDDSQLPKDRFSAERLKGVDSTLKIQPAELGDSAVYLCASSLDSGRIFGELFFGEGSRLTVL.